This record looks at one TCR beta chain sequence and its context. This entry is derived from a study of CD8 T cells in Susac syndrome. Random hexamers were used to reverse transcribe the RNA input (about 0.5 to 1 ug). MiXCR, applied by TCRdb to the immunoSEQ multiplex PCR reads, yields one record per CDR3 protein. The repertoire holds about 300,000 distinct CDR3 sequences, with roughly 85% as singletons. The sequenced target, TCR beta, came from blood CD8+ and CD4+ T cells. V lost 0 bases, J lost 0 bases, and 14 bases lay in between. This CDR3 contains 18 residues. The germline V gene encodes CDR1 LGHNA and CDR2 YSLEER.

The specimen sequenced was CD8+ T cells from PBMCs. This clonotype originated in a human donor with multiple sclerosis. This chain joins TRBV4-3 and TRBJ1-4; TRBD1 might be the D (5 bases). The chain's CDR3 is CASSQDPALTATNEKLFF. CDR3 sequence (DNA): TGCGCCAGCAGCCAAGATCCAGCCCTGACAGCAACTAATGAAAAACTGTTTTTT.